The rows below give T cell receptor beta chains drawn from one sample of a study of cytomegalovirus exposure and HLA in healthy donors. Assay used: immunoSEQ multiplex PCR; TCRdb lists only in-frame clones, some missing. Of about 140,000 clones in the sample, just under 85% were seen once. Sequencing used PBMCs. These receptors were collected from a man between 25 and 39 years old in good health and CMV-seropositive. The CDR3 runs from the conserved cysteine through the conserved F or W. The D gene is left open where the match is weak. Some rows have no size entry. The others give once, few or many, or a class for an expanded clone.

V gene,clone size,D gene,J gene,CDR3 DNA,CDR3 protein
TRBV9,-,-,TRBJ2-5,TGTGCCAGCAGCACCTCCACAGGATCCATGGAGACCCAGTACTTC,CASSTSTGSMETQYF
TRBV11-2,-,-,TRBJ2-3,TGTGCCAGCAGCTTAGATCCGAGGTCTGATACGCAGTATTTT,CASSLDPRSDTQYF
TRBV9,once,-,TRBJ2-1,TGTGCCAGCAGCGCTCGACACACGATTTATCTGAGGGACAATGAGCAGTTCTTC,CASSARHTIYLRDNEQFF
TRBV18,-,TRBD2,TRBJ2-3,TGTGCCAGCTCACCACCCATCCGGACGGGACTAGCTTCCACAGATACGCAGTATTTT,CASSPPIRTGLASTDTQYF
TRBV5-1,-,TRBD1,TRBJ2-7,TGCGCCAGCAGACTTGGTAGGGGGCTGCTTTACGAGCAGTACTTC,CASRLGRGLLYEQYF
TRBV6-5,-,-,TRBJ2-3,TGTGCCAGCAGTTACGGGGGGCTAGCGGCTCATACGCAGTATTTT,CASSYGGLAAHTQYF
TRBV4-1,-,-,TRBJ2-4,TGCGCCAGCAGCCAAGCAACGGGGAAAAACATTCAGTACTTC,CASSQATGKNIQYF
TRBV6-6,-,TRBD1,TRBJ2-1,TGTGCCAGCAGCCCCGACAGGGGGGGGGTGCAGTTCTTC,CASSPDRGGVQFF
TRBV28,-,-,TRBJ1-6,TGTGCCAGCAGTTTAAGCATCTCCTATAATTCACCCCTCCACTTT,CASSLSISYNSPLHF
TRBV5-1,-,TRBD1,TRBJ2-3,TGCGCCAGCAGGGAGACAGGGGAACGCACAGATACGCAGTATTTT,CASRETGERTDTQYF
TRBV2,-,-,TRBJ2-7,TGTGCCAGCAGTGAAGGGTCAGTCTACGAGCAGTACTTC,CASSEGSVYEQYF
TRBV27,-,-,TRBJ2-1,TGTGCCAGCACCTGGGGAGCGGGTAGCTCCTACAATGAGCAGTTCTTC,CASTWGAGSSYNEQFF
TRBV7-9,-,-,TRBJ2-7,TGTGCCAGCAGCTTAGTTGTCTACGAGCAGTACTTC,CASSLVVYEQYF
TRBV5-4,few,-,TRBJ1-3,TGTGCCAGCAGCTCCCCACGGGACTCTGGAAACACCATATATTTT,CASSSPRDSGNTIYF
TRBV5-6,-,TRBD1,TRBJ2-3,TGTGCCAGCAGCTGGAGGCGGACAGGGGGCTCGGATACGCAGTATTTT,CASSWRRTGGSDTQYF
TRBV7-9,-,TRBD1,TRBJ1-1,TGTGCCAGCGCTCCGGGACAGGGGAACACTGAAGCTTTCTTT,CASAPGQGNTEAFF
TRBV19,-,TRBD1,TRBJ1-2,TGTGCCAGTAGTATGGCTACAGGACCACAGGGGGCCAACTATGGCTACACCTTC,CASSMATGPQGANYGYTF
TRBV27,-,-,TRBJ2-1,TGTGCCAGCAGTTTATCGTCAGCGAACAATGAGCAGTTCTTC,CASSLSSANNEQFF
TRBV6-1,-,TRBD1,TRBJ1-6,TGTGCCAGCAGTGATCGACAGGGTTCACCCCTCCACTTT,CASSDRQGSPLHF
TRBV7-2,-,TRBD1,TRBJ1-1,TGTGCCAGCAGCTTAGTAGGACAGGGGAACACTGAAGCTTTCTTT,CASSLVGQGNTEAFF
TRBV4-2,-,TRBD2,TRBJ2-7,TGTGCCAGCAGCCAAGGGGCGGGGGGGCCTTTGGGAGAGCAGTACTTC,CASSQGAGGPLGEQYF
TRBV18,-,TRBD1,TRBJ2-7,TGTGCCAGCTCAGAACCGGGACAGGGGGCGAGGGAGCAGTACTTC,CASSEPGQGAREQYF
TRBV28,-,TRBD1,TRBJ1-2,TGTGCCAGCAGCAGACAGGGGGCTAACTATGGCTACACCTTC,CASSRQGANYGYTF
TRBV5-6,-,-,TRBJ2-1,TGTGCCAGCAGCTTGTTCCTGAATGAGCAGTTCTTC,CASSLFLNEQFF
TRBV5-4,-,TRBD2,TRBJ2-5,TGTGCCAGCAGCACAGCGGGATTGGGGGAGACCCAGTACTTC,CASSTAGLGETQYF
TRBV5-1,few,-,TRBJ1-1,TGCGCCAGCAGCTTGGGAGGTGTTAACACTGAAGCTTTCTTT,CASSLGGVNTEAFF
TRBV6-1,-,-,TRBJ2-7,TGTGCCAGCAGCCCGGGACAAAAATACGAGCAGTACTTC,CASSPGQKYEQYF